These 30 T cell receptor beta chains originate from one sample sequenced in a study of cytomegalovirus exposure and HLA in healthy donors. The PCR contained 60 Vbeta and 13 Jbeta primers. Only in-frame clones appear in the TCRdb table, and some are missing; sequencing was by immunoSEQ multiplex PCR. The sample contains 170,000 or so clones, approximately 80% of which appear only once. Material: PBMCs. The receptor source for this set is a woman aged 50 to 65 in good health and CMV-seropositive.

The V gene is TRBV4-3, the J gene TRBJ1-2; unclear D gene. This CDR3 has 12 amino acids. The ends were cut back, 0 bases at V and 5 bases at J, with 4 bases in the middle. Per the germline V gene, CDR1 is LGHNA and CDR2 is YSLEER. This CDR3 is CASSQERYGYTF. DNA of the CDR3: TGCGCCAGCAGCCAAGAACGGTATGGCTACACCTTC.

V and J are TRBV2 and TRBJ1-1, with 9 bases matching TRBD1. Germline V gene sequence: CDR1 SNHLY, CDR2 FYNNEI. The V segment lost 4 bases and the J segment 5 bases; nucleotides outside the gene matches: 2. This CDR3 contains 13 residues. CDR3: CASSGDRETEAFF. The CDR3 DNA sequence: TGTGCCAGCAGTGGGGACAGGGAGACTGAAGCTTTCTTT. The complete variable domain, with remaining parts taken from reference TRBV2 and TRBJ1-1, reads EPEVTQTPSHQVTQMGQEVILRCVPISNHLYFYWYRQILGQKVEFLVSFYNNEISEKSEIFDDQFSVERPDGSNFTLKIRSTKLEDSAMYFCASSGDRETEAFFGQGTRLTVV.

The chain carries TRBV19 and TRBJ2-7; TRBD2 aligns across 7 bases. Trimming removed 6 bases from V and 4 bases from J; junction bases left unmatched: 6. Looked up from germline, CDR1 is LNHDA and CDR2 is SQIVND (reference sequence). The CDR3 contains 13 residues. The CDR3, as DNA: TGTGCCAGTAGGGGAGGGACCCTATACGAGCAGTACTTC. It is translated as CASRGGTLYEQYF.

This rearrangement joins TRBV6-4 to TRBJ2-3; the match to TRBD2 covers 7 bases. The V gene's germline CDR1 is MRHNA and CDR2 SNTAGT. CDR3 length: 15 residues. V was pared by 1 base and J by 11 bases, with 12 bases of the junction left unmatched. This CDR3 is CASSDWSGNLRGQYF. CDR3 nucleotide sequence: TGTGCCAGCAGTGACTGGAGCGGGAATCTCCGTGGGCAGTATTTT.

With regard to this clone: Relative to the germline gene, one junction end is altered; a read error may explain this. The chain has TRBV7-7 and TRBJ1-1; 8 nucleotides line up with TRBD1. There are 14 residues in the CDR3. In germline, CDR1 is SSHAT, CDR2 FNYEAQ (reference sequence). CDR3 DNA: TGTGCTAGCAGCTTAGACAGGGGTCACCCTGAAGCTTTCTTT. It encodes CASSLDRGHPEAFF.

Concerning this clone itself: Sequence at one end of the junction differs from germline and may be a read error. The V gene is TRBV28, the J gene TRBJ2-6, with D perhaps matching TRBD2 (6 bases). The CDR3 is 16 residues long. Germline V gene lookup returns CDR1 MDHEN and CDR2 SYDVKM. CDR3 loop: CASAGLPASGANGLTF. For the CDR3, the DNA is TGTGCCAGCGCGGGACTCCCCGCCTCTGGGGCCAACGGCCTGACTTTC.

The J gene is TRBJ1-2, the V gene TRBV4-3, with 7 bases identical to TRBD1. This CDR3 contains 13 residues. After removal of 5 bases from V and 7 bases from J, the junction contained 7 bases not matched to a gene. The germline V gene has CDR1 LGHNA and CDR2 YSLEER. The chain's CDR3 is CASSTRTGPGYTF. CDR3 DNA sequence: TGCGCCAGCAGCACCCGGACAGGCCCTGGCTACACCTTC.

The chain links TRBV28 to TRBJ2-1; 9 positions match TRBD1. CDR1 is MDHEN, CDR2 SYDVKM, per germline. V shed 4 bases, J shed 4 bases, and the junction held 8 bases outside the gene matches. This CDR3 spans 16 amino acids. CDR3 sequence (DNA): TGTGCCAGCAGTTCCCTCACAGGGGGCGCATACAATGAGCAGTTCTTC. It is translated as CASSSLTGGAYNEQFF.

In its sample, this clone was seen once. The V call is TRBV7-9, the J call TRBJ2-5; 8 nucleotides match TRBD1. The J segment lost 2 bases and the V segment lost 5 bases, leaving 7 bases of the junction unmatched. Germline CDR1 and CDR2: SEHNR and FQNEAQ (reference sequence). The CDR3 loop spans 15 amino acids. The CDR3 DNA sequence: TGTGCCAGCAGCCCCCGGACAGGGTCTCAAGAGACCCAGTACTTC. Protein product: CASSPRTGSQETQYF.

The chain combines TRBV30 with TRBJ1-3, with D tentatively TRBD1 (5 bases). V was clipped by 7 bases and J by 2 bases, with 6 bases between them. The V gene's germline CDR1 is GTSNPN and CDR2 SVGIG (reference sequence). This CDR3 is 11 amino acids long. In DNA form, the CDR3 reads TGTGCCTTCAGGGCTGGAAACACCATATATTTT. Protein: CAFRAGNTIYF.

The J gene is TRBJ2-7, the V gene TRBV11-2, with D maybe TRBD1 (6 bases). V gave up 1 base and J gave up 9 bases, with 16 bases separating them. The V gene's germline CDR1 is SGHAT and CDR2 FQNNGV. The CDR3 extends over 14 amino acids. Here the CDR3 DNA reads TGTGCCAGCAGCTTAGTGGGGACAAGTCTAGGGCAGTACTTC. Protein sequence: CASSLVGTSLGQYF.

The rearrangement joins TRBV10-3 to TRBJ1-2; TRBD1 is a possible D gene (5 bases). Trimming took 6 bases from V and 4 from J, leaving 12 bases between them. Germline lookup yields CDR1 ENHRY and CDR2 SYGVKD. CDR3 length equals 13 residues. CDR3 in amino acids: CAISQGLSYGYTF. CDR3 bases: TGTGCCATCAGCCAGGGTTTAAGCTATGGCTACACCTTC.

The V call is TRBV11-2, the J call TRBJ1-1; maybe TRBD1 (5 bases). V gave up 1 base and J gave up 5 bases, with 11 bases separating them. Germline V gene data show CDR1 as SGHAT and CDR2 as FQNNGV. The CDR3 is 14 amino acids. The CDR3 nucleotides are TGTGCCAGCAGCTTAGGAGTGCGGGGGACTGAAGCTTTCTTT. It yields the protein CASSLGVRGTEAFF.

The V call is TRBV30, the J call TRBJ1-2; D is undetermined. The CDR3 is made up of 12 amino acids. In germline, CDR1 is GTSNPN, CDR2 SVGIG (reference sequence). Trimming cost V 0 bases and J 3 bases, with 5 bases left between them. The CDR3, as DNA: TGTGCCTGGAGTGTAGGAGACTATGGCTACACCTTC. This codes for CAWSVGDYGYTF.

The chain has TRBV27 and TRBJ1-1, with D perhaps matching TRBD1 (6 bases). Trimming left V 5 bases short and J 0 bases short, with 13 bases between. Per the germline V gene, CDR1 is MNHEY and CDR2 is SMNVEV (reference sequence). This CDR3 comprises 15 residues. The CDR3 region has the DNA TGTGCCAGCAGTCCTCACAGGGCGGTGAACACTGAAGCTTTCTTT. Translation gives CASSPHRAVNTEAFF.

The chain recombines TRBV11-3 with TRBJ1-2; TRBD1 agrees at 8 bases. The V gene end was trimmed by 3 bases and the J gene end by 7 bases; junction bases not matched to a gene: 4. The CDR3 length is 13 residues. Germline loops: CDR1 SGHNT, CDR2 YENEEA. The CDR3 nucleotides are TGTGCCAGCAGCTTTACGACAGGGGTTGGCTACACCTTC. As protein: CASSFTTGVGYTF.

This clone occurred once. J is TRBJ2-2 and V is TRBV5-1; D unclear. V lost 0 bases, J lost 8 bases, and 2 bases lay in between. The CDR3 is 11 amino acids. The germline gives CDR1 SGHRS, CDR2 YFSETQ. This CDR3 reads CASSLAGELFF. The DNA of the CDR3 is TGCGCCAGCAGCTTGGCGGGGGAGCTGTTTTTT.

The rearrangement links TRBV28 to TRBJ1-1; maybe TRBD1 (5 bases). The germline CDR1 and CDR2 sequences are MDHEN and SYDVKM. The CDR3 contains 16 residues. V lost 3 bases and J lost 1, with 15 bases in between. In nucleotides, the CDR3 is TGTGCCAGCAGTTTCAGGGTTAGTAGGTCGAACACTGAAGCTTTCTTT. Encoded protein: CASSFRVSRSNTEAFF.

The V gene is TRBV19, the J gene TRBJ1-5; D may be TRBD1 (5 bases). V lost 5 bases, J lost 6 bases, and 23 bases lay in between. The CDR3 has 17 residues. CDR1 is LNHDA and CDR2 is SQIVND in the germline V gene (reference sequence). The chain's CDR3 is CASSGGGGNRGSQPQHF. The CDR3 DNA reads as TGTGCCAGTAGTGGCGGGGGGGGAAATAGAGGGAGTCAGCCCCAGCATTTT.

CDR3 loop: CASSSRGTTDTQYF. The CDR3 DNA reads TGTGCCAGCAGCTCCAGGGGCACCACAGATACGCAGTATTTT. The genes are TRBV7-2 and TRBJ2-3, with D possibly matching TRBD1 (6 bases). CDR3 length: 14 amino acids. Per the germline V gene, CDR1 is SGHTA and CDR2 is FQGNSA. Trimming stripped 4 bases from V and 2 bases from J, with 10 bases between.

The chain couples TRBV2 to TRBJ2-5; perhaps TRBD2 as D (5 bases). The CDR3 is 13 residues long. The V gene lost 5 bases and the J gene lost 4 bases, with 11 bases spanning the gap. Germline CDR1 SNHLY, CDR2 FYNNEI. CDR3 protein: CASSYSGRETQYF. The CDR3 nucleotides are TGTGCCAGCAGTTACTCGGGGAGAGAGACCCAGTACTTC.

The chain joins TRBV4-3 to TRBJ2-7; TRBD1 matches at 11 bases. V lost 3 bases, J lost 0 bases, and 7 bases stayed unmatched. The CDR3 runs 17 residues. The germline V gene encodes CDR1 LGHNA and CDR2 YSLEER. The CDR3 here is CASSQEGTGGSSYEQYF. The CDR3, as DNA: TGCGCCAGCAGCCAGGAGGGGACAGGGGGAAGCTCCTACGAGCAGTACTTC.

The V call is TRBV6-5, the J call TRBJ2-1; 10 bases agree with TRBD2. V lost 0 bases, J lost 10 bases, and 6 bases stayed unmatched. Germline assignment: CDR1 MNHEY and CDR2 SVGAGI. This CDR3 contains 15 residues. CDR3 bases: TGTGCCAGCAGTTACTCCTCGGGACTAGCGCGGGAGCAGTTCTTC. Amino acids: CASSYSSGLAREQFF.

The V and J genes are TRBV19 and TRBJ2-5, with 9 bases aligning to TRBD2. The CDR3 covers 16 residues. Germline loops: CDR1 LNHDA, CDR2 SQIVND (reference sequence). The junction had 9 bases not matched to a gene; V was cut back by 3 bases and J by 4 bases. CDR3 sequence reads: CASSIIAGVGGETQYF. The DNA for the CDR3 is TGTGCCAGTAGTATTATAGCGGGAGTAGGAGGAGAGACCCAGTACTTC.

This clone turned up a few times. J is TRBJ2-1 and V is TRBV2; no reliable D call. The CDR3 covers 12 residues. Trimming pared 1 base from V and 6 bases from J, leaving 4 bases between. Germline V lookup: CDR1 SNHLY, CDR2 FYNNEI. As DNA, the CDR3 is TGTGCCAGCAGTGAAGGGCTCAATGAGCAGTTCTTC. Its protein product is CASSEGLNEQFF.

This clone was picked up one time. The genes are TRBV30 and TRBJ1-1, with a tentative D call TRBD1 (6 bases). The germline CDR1 and CDR2 sequences are GTSNPN and SVGIG (reference sequence). Between the trimmed V and J ends, which lost 5 bases and 10 bases, there was a span of 17 bases. The length of the CDR3 is 12 residues. The CDR3 DNA reads TGTGCCTGGCAGGTACAGGGTATCTTAGCTTTCTTT. Its translation: CAWQVQGILAFF.

The CDR3 is CASSFGVLAGLQETQYF. DNA for the CDR3: TGTGCCAGCAGCTTTGGGGTGCTAGCGGGGCTCCAAGAGACCCAGTACTTC. The rearrangement uses TRBV7-2 and TRBJ2-5; 9 positions match TRBD2. Germline CDR1 and CDR2: SGHTA and FQGNSA. CDR3 length: 17 amino acids. With V trimmed by 3 bases and J by 1 base, 9 bases remained unmatched.

The V call is TRBV30, the J call TRBJ1-6; 7 bases align to TRBD1. Unmatched junction bases numbered 5, after V lost 4 bases and J lost 5 bases. Germline values: CDR1 GTSNPN, CDR2 SVGIG (reference sequence). The CDR3 has 14 amino acids. CDR3 sequence (DNA): TGTGCCTGGACCGCCGGGACAGATAATTCACCCCTCCACTTT. Its translation: CAWTAGTDNSPLHF.

This rearrangement joins TRBV2 to TRBJ2-1, with unresolved D. The CDR3 is 12 amino acids. Per the germline V gene, CDR1 is SNHLY and CDR2 is FYNNEI. V was trimmed by 6 bases and J by 8 bases, leaving 11 bases between them. CDR3 nucleotides: TGTGCCAGCAGCTACACGGCGGATGAGCAGTTCTTC. This codes for CASSYTADEQFF.

The gene calls are TRBV2 and TRBJ1-2; D uncertain. The germline V and J ends were trimmed by 1 base and 8 bases, with 14 bases remaining between them. Germline V gene data show CDR1 as SNHLY and CDR2 as FYNNEI. The CDR3 consists of 14 residues. The CDR3 protein is CASSEVGGVGGYTF. DNA of the CDR3: TGTGCCAGCAGTGAAGTTGGCGGGGTGGGCGGCTACACCTTC.